The 28 T cell receptor beta chains listed next were all sequenced from one sample in a study of CD8 T cells in Susac syndrome. Random hexamers were used to reverse transcribe an amount of about 0.45 to 1 ug RNA. TCRdb reprocessed the immunoSEQ multiplex PCR reads via MiXCR and lists one record per CDR3 protein. The sample gives 160,000 or so distinct CDR3 sequences, around 96% of which show up once; roughly 0.2% is in the top ten. The sequenced sample consisted of CD8+ T cells from PBMCs. These receptors originate from a human donor with multiple sclerosis.

V gene TRBV4-3 combines with J gene TRBJ2-7; D is uncertain. Per the germline V gene, CDR1 is LGHNA and CDR2 is YSLEER. This CDR3 has 16 residues. Trimming shortened V by 0 bases and J by 2 bases, and 14 bases separated the two germline ends. The CDR3 loop reads CASSQDASSPTYEQYF. CDR3 DNA: TGCGCCAGCAGCCAAGATGCCAGCAGTCCCACCTACGAGCAGTACTTC.

This chain joins TRBV15 and TRBJ2-5; D call uncertain. The CDR3 contains 12 residues. Germline V gene data show CDR1 as LNHNV and CDR2 as YYDKDF (reference sequence). V was pared by 0 bases and J by 5 bases, with 4 bases between. In DNA form, the CDR3 reads TGTGCCACCAGCAGAGAGACGGAGACCCAGTACTTC. Protein product: CATSRETETQYF.

This clonotype was counted once. The V call is TRBV27, the J call TRBJ2-3; D not resolved. Germline V lookup: CDR1 MNHEY, CDR2 SMNVEV (reference sequence). The CDR3 spans 15 residues. Deletions cut 8 bases from V and 2 bases from J, with 17 bases between. As DNA, the CDR3 is TGTGCCAGCGGTACCTTAGGATCGGTCACAGATACGCAGTATTTT. Protein product: CASGTLGSVTDTQYF.

V usage is TRBV7-9 and J usage is TRBJ2-1; D is uncertain. The CDR3 has 14 amino acids. Germline lookup yields CDR1 SEHNR and CDR2 FQNEAQ (reference sequence). Deletions cut 9 bases from V and 8 bases from J, with 20 bases between. The CDR3 loop reads CASKGRVFQDEQFF. CDR3 DNA sequence: TGTGCCAGTAAAGGTAGGGTATTTCAGGATGAGCAGTTCTTC.

J is TRBJ1-2 and V is TRBV9; possibly TRBD1 for D (6 bases). Trimming removed 4 bases from V and 0 bases from J, with 16 bases in between. Looked up from germline, CDR1 is SGDLS and CDR2 is YYNGEE. This CDR3 is built from 16 residues. In DNA, the CDR3 is TGTGCCAGCAGCACCTCGGCGGGGGCGCCTAACTATGGCTACACCTTC. Encoded protein: CASSTSAGAPNYGYTF.

This rearrangement joins TRBV12-5 to TRBJ2-3; D uncertain. The CDR3 extends over 10 amino acids. CDR1 and CDR2 (germline): LGHNT, FRNRAP. Trimming left V 3 bases short and J 10 bases short, with 5 bases between. CDR3 nucleotides: TGTGCTAGTGGTTTCGATGCGCAGTATTTT. It encodes CASGFDAQYF.

The V and J genes are TRBV30 and TRBJ2-7; D gene unclear. With 1 base removed from V and 1 base from J, the gap between germline ends came to 5 bases. The CDR3 covers 12 residues. Germline CDR1 reads GTSNPN; CDR2 reads SVGIG (reference sequence). The CDR3 DNA reads TGTGCCTGGAGTGGGAAATCCTACGAGCAGTACTTC. This encodes CAWSGKSYEQYF.

The chain is built from TRBV14 and TRBJ1-2; D may be TRBD1 (5 bases). This CDR3 contains 16 residues. CDR1 is SGHDN, CDR2 FVKESK, per germline. V was pared by 1 base and J by 4 bases, with 16 bases between. The CDR3 region is CASSQGPIQELYGYTF. The CDR3 nucleotides read TGTGCCAGCAGCCAAGGACCGATACAGGAACTCTATGGCTACACCTTC.

On this clonotype: At one end the junction does not follow the germline gene, possibly because of a read error. This rearrangement joins TRBV12-3 or TRBV12-4 to TRBJ2-1, with 9 bases that match TRBD2. The CDR3 sequence is 14 residues long. The CDR3 sequence is CASSIAGVWVEQFF. In DNA, the CDR3 is TGTGCCAGCAGTATAGCGGGGGTCTGGGTTGAGCAGTTCTTC.

The V and J genes are TRBV3-1 and TRBJ2-1; possibly TRBD1 for D (5 bases). CDR1 is LGHDT and CDR2 is YNNKEL in the germline V gene (reference sequence). The CDR3 has 17 amino acids. V was cut by 3 bases and J by 4 bases, with 19 bases left in between. The CDR3 DNA follows: TGTGCCAGCAGCCAGGCTCCTTCAGGGAAGGTATACAATGAGCAGTTCTTC. This encodes CASSQAPSGKVYNEQFF.

The chain recombines TRBV20-1 with TRBJ2-1, with 11 positions matching TRBD1. The CDR3 extends over 15 amino acids. With 1 base clipped from V and 4 bases from J, the junction kept 3 bases outside the gene matches. CDR1 and CDR2 (germline): DFQATT, SNEGSKA (reference sequence). CDR3: CSARGTGGSYNEQFF. CDR3 coding DNA: TGCAGTGCTAGAGGGACAGGGGGCTCTTACAATGAGCAGTTCTTC.

This chain links TRBV28 with TRBJ2-3, with TRBD2 matching over 9 bases. Per the germline V gene, CDR1 is MDHEN and CDR2 is SYDVKM. Losses at the gene ends were 2 bases for V and 4 bases for J; bases not matched to a gene: 7. CDR3 length: 16 amino acids. CDR3 protein: CASSLIAAGGADTQYF. The CDR3 nucleotides read TGTGCCAGCAGTTTAATAGCGGCGGGGGGGGCAGATACGCAGTATTTT.

The chain uses TRBV12-3 or TRBV12-4 and TRBJ1-2; D is possibly TRBD1 (5 bases). CDR3 length: 13 residues. V dropped 4 bases and J dropped 4 bases, with 10 bases sitting between them. CDR3 bases: TGTGCCAGCAGTTACGGGGGAGTCTATGGCTACACCTTC. This translates into CASSYGGVYGYTF.

This rearrangement joins TRBV4-1 to TRBJ2-7; perhaps TRBD1 as D (5 bases). Looked up from germline, CDR1 is MGHRA and CDR2 is YSYEKL. Trimming removed 3 bases from V and 3 bases from J, with 12 bases in between. The CDR3 spans 14 residues. The CDR3 DNA follows: TGCGCCAGCAGCCACCGACAGACTGGCTACGAGCAGTACTTC. Translation: CASSHRQTGYEQYF.

This sequence joins TRBV28 and TRBJ1-2; 7 nucleotides match TRBD1. CDR1 MDHEN and CDR2 SYDVKM come from the germline V gene. The CDR3 loop spans 14 amino acids. V lost 2 bases to trimming and J lost 6 bases; unmatched junction nucleotides: 6. The CDR3 nucleotides are TGTGCCAGCAGTTTAGATCCAGGGGGGGATGGCTACACCTTC. Translating it yields CASSLDPGGDGYTF.

The chain has TRBV15 and TRBJ2-7, with 7 bases aligning to TRBD1. Germline V gene data show CDR1 as LNHNV and CDR2 as YYDKDF (reference sequence). The ends lost 0 bases at V and 5 bases at J; junction bases unmatched: 4. The CDR3 is made up of 14 amino acids. CDR3 DNA sequence: TGTGCCACCAGCAGAGAGAGGGGGCCGGACGAGCAGTACTTC. The encoded protein is CATSRERGPDEQYF.

The J gene is TRBJ1-2, the V gene TRBV9; D is unclear. The V gene's germline CDR1 is SGDLS and CDR2 YYNGEE. This CDR3 spans 13 amino acids. Trimming stripped 4 bases from V and 1 base from J, with 8 bases between. DNA for the CDR3: TGTGCCAGCAGCTTGGAGGTTAACTATGGCTACACCTTC. It encodes CASSLEVNYGYTF.

This clonotype appeared a single time. V and J are TRBV27 and TRBJ2-3; 12 bases are a match to TRBD2. V lost 5 bases to trimming and J lost 2 bases; unmatched junction nucleotides: 5. In germline, CDR1 is MNHEY, CDR2 SMNVEV (reference sequence). The CDR3 is made up of 16 amino acids. The CDR3 loop is CASSLGLAGVTDTQYF. The CDR3, as DNA: TGTGCCAGCAGTCTGGGACTAGCGGGCGTCACAGATACGCAGTATTTT.

The chain has TRBV9 and TRBJ2-7; 8 nucleotides agree with TRBD2. With 5 bases clipped from V and 5 bases from J, the junction kept 6 bases outside the gene matches. This CDR3 has 13 residues. Germline CDR1 SGDLS, CDR2 YYNGEE. CDR3: CASSGRGGNEQYF. Written as DNA, the CDR3 is TGTGCCAGCAGTGGACGGGGGGGCAACGAGCAGTACTTC. Drawing the rest from reference TRBV9 and TRBJ2-7, the complete variable domain is DSGVTQTPKHLITATGQRVTLRCSPRSGDLSVYWYQQSLDQGLQFLIQYYNGEERAKGNILERFSAQQFPDLHSELNLSSLELGDSALYFCASSGRGGNEQYFGPGTRLTVT.

The chain is built from TRBV25-1 and TRBJ1-1; a weak D match, TRBD1 (6 bases). The CDR3 consists of 14 residues. V lost 7 bases and J 5 bases, leaving 17 bases between the germline ends. Germline V gene lookup returns CDR1 MGHDK and CDR2 SYGVNS. In nucleotides, the CDR3 is TGTGCCAGCACCCCCGTACAGGGAATGACTGAAGCTTTCTTT. Amino acid sequence: CASTPVQGMTEAFF.

This clonotype has just one count. The rearrangement joins TRBV30 to TRBJ2-1; TRBD1 or TRBD2 may be the D gene (11 bases each). The CDR3 is 22 residues long. Germline lookup yields CDR1 GTSNPN and CDR2 SVGIG (reference sequence). Trimming cost V 4 bases and J 0 bases, with 34 bases left between them. This CDR3 is CAWTGTGGGGRLAGRSYNEQFF. The CDR3 DNA reads as TGTGCCTGGACAGGGACAGGGGGTGGGGGGAGACTAGCGGGACGCTCCTACAATGAGCAGTTCTTC.

The gene calls are TRBV27 and TRBJ2-1; no clear D. Germline V gives CDR1 MNHEY, CDR2 SMNVEV (reference sequence). The V end lost 10 bases, the J end lost 6 bases, and 10 bases lay between the germline ends. CDR3 length: 11 amino acids. The CDR3 DNA reads TGTGCCACCTCCAAGGGCAATGAGCAGTTCTTC. It encodes CATSKGNEQFF.

V gene TRBV30 combines with J gene TRBJ2-7, with D perhaps matching TRBD1 (6 bases). The CDR3 has 16 residues. Germline V CDR1 and CDR2: GTSNPN, SVGIG (reference sequence). The ends were cut back, 2 bases at V and 3 bases at J, with 20 bases in the middle. For the CDR3, the DNA is TGTGCCTGGAGTAGGACGACAGGTCCTGACTACTACGAGCAGTACTTC. This sequence encodes CAWSRTTGPDYYEQYF.

The chain uses TRBV13 and TRBJ2-7; TRBD1 agrees at 10 bases. This CDR3 has 13 amino acids. In germline, CDR1 is PRHDT, CDR2 FYEKMQ (reference sequence). V lost 8 bases and J lost 2; bases outside the gene matches: 3. The DNA for the CDR3 is TGTGCCAGCGGGACAGGGGCCACCTACGAGCAGTACTTC. Translated: CASGTGATYEQYF. Full variable domain (remainder filled in from reference TRBV13 and TRBJ2-7): AAGVIQSPRHLIKEKRETATLKCYPIPRHDTVYWYQQGPGQDPQFLISFYEKMQSDKGSIPDRFSAQQFSDYHSELNMSSLELGDSALYFCASGTGATYEQYFGPGTRLTVT.

This clonotype has a single count. V gene TRBV13 combines with J gene TRBJ2-3; D remains unclear. V lost 6 bases to trimming and J lost 5 bases, with 21 bases between them. CDR1 is PRHDT, CDR2 FYEKMQ, per germline (reference sequence). This CDR3 is built from 16 residues. CDR3 sequence reads: CASSPTSDSLRDTQYF. Here the CDR3 DNA reads TGTGCCAGCAGTCCGACCAGCGACTCCCTGCGAGATACGCAGTATTTT.

The V and J genes are TRBV6-4 and TRBJ2-3, with a possible D match to TRBD2 (6 bases). V lost 4 bases to trimming and J lost 0 bases, with 8 bases between them. The germline V gene has CDR1 MRHNA and CDR2 SNTAGT. The CDR3 totals 14 residues. DNA of the CDR3: TGTGCCAGCAGTGCGGGGGAAAGCACAGATACGCAGTATTTT. It codes for CASSAGESTDTQYF.

The J gene is TRBJ2-7, the V gene TRBV28; the match to TRBD1 covers 7 bases. Losses at the gene ends were 0 bases for V and 6 bases for J; bases not matched to a gene: 8. The CDR3 consists of 15 residues. In germline, CDR1 is MDHEN, CDR2 SYDVKM. CDR3 in DNA: TGTGCCAGCAGTTTATGGGTAGGGGGCGCGGGCGAGCAGTACTTC. Its protein is CASSLWVGGAGEQYF.

V is TRBV27 and J is TRBJ1-2; D is possibly TRBD1 (6 bases). Germline assignment: CDR1 MNHEY and CDR2 SMNVEV (reference sequence). Trimming pared 8 bases from V and 8 bases from J, leaving 15 bases between. This CDR3 is 12 amino acids long. CDR3: CASGGGLEGYTF. The CDR3 nucleotides are TGTGCCAGCGGGGGGGGGCTTGAAGGCTACACCTTC.